The present entry profiles one TCR beta chain with its context. What it binds is unknown. This entry is derived from a study of T cell responses to AZD1222 COVID-19 vaccine. Produced via immunoSEQ multiplex PCR; TCRdb's table is partial and in-frame only. The sample yields over 120,000 clones, 92% seen once. Study-level findings and limits: Of the AZD1222 recipients, only five to seven were seropositive at baseline. A mostly white British donor set with more females was recruited, and clonal diversity was possibly underestimated.

The CDR3 length is 17 residues. Germline loops: CDR1 SGHDT, CDR2 YYEEEE. Trimming removed 0 bases at V and 0 bases at J, with 10 bases between. The TCR originated in an adult who received the AZD1222 COVID-19 vaccine. Sequencing was performed on peripheral blood, taken 28 days after the second AZD1222 dose. The chain joins TRBV5-6 to TRBJ1-6; D remains unclear. Here the CDR3 DNA reads TGTGCCAGCAGCTTGGAGATGGAGGGCTCCTATAATTCACCCCTCCACTTT. It yields the protein CASSLEMEGSYNSPLHF.